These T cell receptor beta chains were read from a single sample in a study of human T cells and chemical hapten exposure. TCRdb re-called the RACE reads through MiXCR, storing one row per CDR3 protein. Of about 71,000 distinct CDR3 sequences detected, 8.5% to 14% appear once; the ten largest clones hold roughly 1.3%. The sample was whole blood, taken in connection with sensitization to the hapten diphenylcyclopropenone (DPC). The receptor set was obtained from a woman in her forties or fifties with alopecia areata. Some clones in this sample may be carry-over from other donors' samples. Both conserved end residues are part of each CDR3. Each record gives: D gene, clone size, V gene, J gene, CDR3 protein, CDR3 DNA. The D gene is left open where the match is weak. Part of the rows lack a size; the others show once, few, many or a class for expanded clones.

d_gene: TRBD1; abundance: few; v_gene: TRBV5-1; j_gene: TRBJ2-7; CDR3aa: CASSARQGKGEQYF; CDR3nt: TGCGCCAGCAGCGCCCGACAGGGGAAGGGCGAGCAGTACTTC
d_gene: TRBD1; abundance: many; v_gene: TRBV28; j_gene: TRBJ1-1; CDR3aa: CASGTGLTEAFF; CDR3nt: TGTGCCAGCGGGACAGGGCTCACTGAAGCTTTCTTT
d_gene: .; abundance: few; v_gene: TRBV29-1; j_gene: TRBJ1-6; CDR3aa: CSARTESSYNSPLHF; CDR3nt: TGCAGCGCCCGGACAGAAAGCTCCTATAATTCACCCCTCCACTTT
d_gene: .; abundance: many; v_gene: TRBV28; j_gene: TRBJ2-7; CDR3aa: CASSRFYEQYF; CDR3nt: TGTGCCAGCTCAAGGTTCTACGAGCAGTACTTC
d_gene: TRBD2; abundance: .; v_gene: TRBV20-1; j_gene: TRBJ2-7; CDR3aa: CSAGGLAGFEQYF; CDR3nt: TGCAGTGCTGGGGGACTAGCGGGGTTTGAGCAGTACTTC
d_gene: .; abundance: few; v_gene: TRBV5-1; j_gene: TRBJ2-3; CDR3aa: CASSESQGAQSTDTQYF; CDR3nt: TGCGCCAGCAGCGAATCCCAGGGAGCCCAAAGCACAGATACGCAGTATTTT
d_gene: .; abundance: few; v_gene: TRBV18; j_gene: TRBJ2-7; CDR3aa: CASTRDQSSYEQYF; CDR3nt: TGTGCCAGCACCCGGGACCAAAGCTCCTACGAGCAGTACTTC
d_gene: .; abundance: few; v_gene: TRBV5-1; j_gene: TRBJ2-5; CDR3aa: CASSLVSAVQETQYF; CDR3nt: TGCGCCAGCAGCTTGGTCAGTGCAGTTCAAGAGACCCAGTACTTC
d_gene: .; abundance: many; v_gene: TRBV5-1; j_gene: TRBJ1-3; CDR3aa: CASSSLGRSSGNTIYF; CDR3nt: TGCGCCAGCAGCTCACTTGGCAGGTCCTCTGGAAACACCATATATTTT
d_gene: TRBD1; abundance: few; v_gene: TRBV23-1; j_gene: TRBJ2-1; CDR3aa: CASSPTWTGSSYNEQFF; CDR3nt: TGCGCCAGCAGTCCAACGTGGACAGGGAGCTCCTACAATGAGCAGTTCTTC
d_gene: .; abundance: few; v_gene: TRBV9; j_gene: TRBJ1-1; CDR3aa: CASSVATAISEAFF; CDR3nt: TGTGCCAGCAGCGTAGCCACAGCCATCAGTGAAGCTTTCTTT
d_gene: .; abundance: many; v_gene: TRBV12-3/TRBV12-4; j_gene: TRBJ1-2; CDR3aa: CASSLMVVGYYGYTF; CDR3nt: TGTGCCAGCAGTTTGATGGTCGTAGGGTACTATGGCTACACCTTC
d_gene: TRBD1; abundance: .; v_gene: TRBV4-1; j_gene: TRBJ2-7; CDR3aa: CASSLGTDISYEQYF; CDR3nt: TGCGCCAGCAGCTTAGGGACAGATATCTCCTACGAGCAGTACTTC
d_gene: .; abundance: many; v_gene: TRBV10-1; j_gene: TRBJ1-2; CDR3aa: CASSESNTANYGYTF; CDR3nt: TGCGCCAGCAGTGAGTCGAACACGGCTAACTATGGCTACACCTTC
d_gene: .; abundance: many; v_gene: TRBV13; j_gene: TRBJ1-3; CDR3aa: CASSLTEIRGNTIYF; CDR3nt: TGTGCCAGCAGTCTTACAGAAATCCGAGGAAACACCATATATTTT
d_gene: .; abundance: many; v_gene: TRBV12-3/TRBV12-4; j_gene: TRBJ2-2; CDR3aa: CASSLRQASTGELFF; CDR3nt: TGTGCCAGCAGTTTAAGGCAGGCGAGCACCGGGGAGCTGTTTTTT
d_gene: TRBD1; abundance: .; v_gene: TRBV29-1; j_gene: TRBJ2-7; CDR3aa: CSGGTGRHEQYF; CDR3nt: TGCAGCGGCGGGACAGGGAGGCACGAGCAGTACTTC
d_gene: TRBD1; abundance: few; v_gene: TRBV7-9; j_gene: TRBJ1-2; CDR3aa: CASSLGQGLYGYTF; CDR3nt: TGTGCCAGCAGCTTAGGACAGGGGCTCTATGGCTACACCTTC
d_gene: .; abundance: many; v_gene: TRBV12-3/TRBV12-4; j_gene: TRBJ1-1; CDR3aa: CASSLTGKNTEAFF; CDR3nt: TGTGCCAGCAGTCTTACAGGGAAGAACACTGAAGCTTTCTTT
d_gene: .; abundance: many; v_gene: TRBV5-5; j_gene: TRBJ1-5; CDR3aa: CASSPDPGRQPQHF; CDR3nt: TGTGCCAGCAGCCCCGACCCGGGGAGACAGCCCCAGCATTTT
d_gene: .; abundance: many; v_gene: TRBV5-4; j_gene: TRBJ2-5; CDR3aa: CASSLAGGETQYF; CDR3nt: TGTGCCAGCAGCTTGGCCGGCGGCGAGACCCAGTACTTC
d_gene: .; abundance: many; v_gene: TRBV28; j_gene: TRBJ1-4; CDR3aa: CASNPGRRVREKLFF; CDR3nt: TGTGCCAGCAACCCGGGTCGGAGGGTGCGTGAAAAACTGTTTTTT
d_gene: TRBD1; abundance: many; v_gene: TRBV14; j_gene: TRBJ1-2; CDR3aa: CASSQSLNRGNYGYTF; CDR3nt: TGTGCCAGCAGCCAATCCTTAAACAGGGGAAACTATGGCTACACCTTC
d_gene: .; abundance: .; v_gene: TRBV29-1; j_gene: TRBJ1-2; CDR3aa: CSVEDLSGQGNYGYTF; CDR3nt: TGCAGCGTTGAAGATCTCAGTGGGCAGGGCAACTATGGCTACACCTTC
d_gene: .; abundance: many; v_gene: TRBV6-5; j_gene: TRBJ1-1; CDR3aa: CASSPSGQEAFF; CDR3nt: TGTGCCAGCAGCCCTTCCGGACAGGAAGCTTTCTTT
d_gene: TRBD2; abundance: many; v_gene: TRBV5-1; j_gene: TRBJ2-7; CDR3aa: CASRLASSYEQYF; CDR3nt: TGCGCCAGTCGACTAGCGAGCTCCTACGAGCAGTACTTC
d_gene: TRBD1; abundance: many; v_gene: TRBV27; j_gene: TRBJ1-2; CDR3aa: CASSFRFGTGRNYGYTF; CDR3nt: TGTGCCAGCAGCTTTAGGTTCGGGACAGGGCGTAACTATGGCTACACCTTC
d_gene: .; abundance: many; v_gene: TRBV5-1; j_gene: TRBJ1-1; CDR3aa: CASSSDDRLNTEAFF; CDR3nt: TGCGCCAGCAGCTCGGACGACAGGCTGAACACTGAAGCTTTCTTT
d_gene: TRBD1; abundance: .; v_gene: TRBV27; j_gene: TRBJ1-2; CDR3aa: CASRPGQGIGGYTF; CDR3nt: TGTGCCAGCAGGCCGGGACAGGGGATCGGTGGCTACACCTTC
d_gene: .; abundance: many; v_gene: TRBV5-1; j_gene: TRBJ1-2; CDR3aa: CASNQGPPSNYGYTF; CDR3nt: TGCGCCAGCAACCAGGGACCGCCGTCGAACTATGGCTACACCTTC
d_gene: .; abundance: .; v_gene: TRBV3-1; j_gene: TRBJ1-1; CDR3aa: CASSQEVHGRATEAFF; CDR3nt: TGTGCCAGCAGCCAAGAGGTGCACGGGAGGGCAACTGAAGCTTTCTTT
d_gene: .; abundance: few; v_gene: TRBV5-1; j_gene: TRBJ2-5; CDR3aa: CASYRNQETQYF; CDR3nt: TGCGCCAGTTACAGGAACCAAGAGACCCAGTACTTC
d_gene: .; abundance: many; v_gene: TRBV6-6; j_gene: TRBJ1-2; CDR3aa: CASSYSTQFTNYGYTF; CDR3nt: TGTGCCAGCAGTTACTCGACCCAGTTCACGAACTATGGCTACACCTTC
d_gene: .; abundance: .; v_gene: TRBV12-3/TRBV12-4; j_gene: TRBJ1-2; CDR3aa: CASTQLWSGGYTF; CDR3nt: TGTGCCAGCACCCAACTGTGGTCAGGCGGCTACACCTTC
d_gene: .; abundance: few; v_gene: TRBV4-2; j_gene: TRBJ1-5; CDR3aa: CASSQDRQVEQPQHF; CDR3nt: TGTGCCAGCAGCCAAGATAGACAGGTTGAACAGCCCCAGCATTTT
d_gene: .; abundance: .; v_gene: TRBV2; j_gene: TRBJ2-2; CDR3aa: CASSDQGPLTGELLF; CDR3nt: TGTGCCAGCAGTGACCAGGGCCCCCTCACCGGGGAGCTGCTTTTT
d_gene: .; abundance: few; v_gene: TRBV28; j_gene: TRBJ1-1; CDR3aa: CASSTLPVSPNTEAFF; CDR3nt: TGTGCCAGCAGCACGCTTCCCGTTTCACCGAACACTGAAGCTTTCTTT
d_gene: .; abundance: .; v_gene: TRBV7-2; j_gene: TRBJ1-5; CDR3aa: CASSPLASNQPQHF; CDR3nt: TGTGCCAGCAGCCCCCTTGCCAGTAATCAGCCCCAGCATTTT
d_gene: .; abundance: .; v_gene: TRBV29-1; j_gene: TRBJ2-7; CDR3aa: CSVEEGRGAYEQYF; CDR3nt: TGCAGCGTTGAAGAAGGCAGGGGGGCCTACGAGCAGTACTTC
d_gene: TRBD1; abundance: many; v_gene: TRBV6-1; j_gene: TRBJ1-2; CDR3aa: CASSPTGASNYGYTF; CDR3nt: TGTGCCAGCAGCCCGACAGGGGCCTCTAACTATGGCTACACCTTC
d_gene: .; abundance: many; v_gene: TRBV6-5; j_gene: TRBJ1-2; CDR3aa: CASLSVDISNYGYTF; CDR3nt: TGTGCCAGCCTCTCGGTGGACATCTCTAACTATGGCTACACCTTC
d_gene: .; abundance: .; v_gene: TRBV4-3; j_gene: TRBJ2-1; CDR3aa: CASSLGVGKGEQFF; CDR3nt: TGCGCCAGCAGCCTAGGGGTCGGGAAGGGTGAGCAGTTCTTC
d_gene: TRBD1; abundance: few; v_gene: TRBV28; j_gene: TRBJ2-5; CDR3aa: CASSFVQGEETQYF; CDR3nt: TGTGCCAGCAGTTTTGTACAGGGGGAAGAGACCCAGTACTTC
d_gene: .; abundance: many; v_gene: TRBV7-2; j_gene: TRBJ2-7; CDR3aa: CASSLERSYEQYF; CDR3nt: TGTGCCAGCAGCTTAGAGCGGTCCTACGAGCAGTACTTC
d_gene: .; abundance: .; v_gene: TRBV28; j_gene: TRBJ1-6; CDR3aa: CASRLKSSYNSPLHF; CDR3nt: TGTGCCAGCAGGTTGAAAAGCTCCTATAATTCACCCCTCCACTTT
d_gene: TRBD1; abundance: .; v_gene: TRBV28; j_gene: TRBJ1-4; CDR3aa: CASSPLKGGSNEKLFF; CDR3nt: TGTGCCAGCAGCCCACTTAAAGGGGGCTCTAATGAAAAACTGTTTTTT